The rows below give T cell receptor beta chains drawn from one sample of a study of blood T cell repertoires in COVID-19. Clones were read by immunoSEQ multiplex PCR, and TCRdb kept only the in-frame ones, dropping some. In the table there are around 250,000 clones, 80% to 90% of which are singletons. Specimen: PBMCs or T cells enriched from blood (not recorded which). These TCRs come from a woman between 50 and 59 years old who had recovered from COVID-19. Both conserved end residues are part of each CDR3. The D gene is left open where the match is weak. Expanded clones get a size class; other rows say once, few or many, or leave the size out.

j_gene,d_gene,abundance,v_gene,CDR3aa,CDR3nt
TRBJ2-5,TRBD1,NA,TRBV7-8,CASSPQQGALETQYF,TGTGCCAGCAGCCCTCAACAGGGGGCGCTTGAGACCCAGTACTTC
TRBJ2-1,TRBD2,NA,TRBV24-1,CATSAVGEGNEQFF,TGTGCCACCAGTGCCGTCGGGGAGGGAAATGAGCAGTTCTTC
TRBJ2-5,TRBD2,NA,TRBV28,CASRGEGQETQYF,TGTGCCAGCAGGGGGGAGGGGCAAGAGACCCAGTACTTC
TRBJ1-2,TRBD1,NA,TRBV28,CASSGQRYGYTF,TGTGCCAGCTCGGGACAGCGTTATGGCTACACCTTC
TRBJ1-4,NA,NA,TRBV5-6,CASSLARGTTNEKLFF,TGTGCCAGCAGCTTGGCAAGGGGAACAACTAATGAAAAACTGTTTTTT
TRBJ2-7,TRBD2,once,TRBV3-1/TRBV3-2,CASSKSGSFHEQYF,TGTGCCAGCAGCAAGAGCGGGAGTTTCCACGAGCAGTACTTC
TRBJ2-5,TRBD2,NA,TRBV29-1,CSVPRGRTSGNQETQYF,TGCAGCGTCCCCCGCGGGAGGACTAGCGGGAACCAAGAGACCCAGTACTTC
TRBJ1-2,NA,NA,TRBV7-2,CASSPTRVLAYGYTF,TGTGCCAGCAGCCCTACCAGGGTTTTAGCCTATGGCTACACCTTC
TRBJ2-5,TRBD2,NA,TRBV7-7,CASSPIAGGETQYF,TGTGCTAGCAGTCCTATAGCGGGAGGAGAGACCCAGTACTTC
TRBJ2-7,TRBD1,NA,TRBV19,CASSKGQGAGYEQYF,TGTGCCAGTAGTAAAGGACAGGGGGCTGGGTACGAGCAGTACTTC
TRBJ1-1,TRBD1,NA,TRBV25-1,CASSEIGQGTPEAFF,TGTGCCAGCAGTGAAATAGGACAGGGTACTCCTGAAGCTTTCTTT
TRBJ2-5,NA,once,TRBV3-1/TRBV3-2,CASSQDKETQYF,TGTGCCAGCAGCCAAGATAAAGAGACCCAGTACTTC